Detailed here is one T cell receptor (beta chain). This clone was counted only a few times. Its antigen is unknown. No per-base quality is available; no much larger clone lies one base away. Other DNA sequences in this sample translate to the same CDR3. The sample comes from a study of beta chain features in type 1 diabetes (dated by TCRdb to about 2018). Turning to the overall study: Mean age, gender distribution, total cell number and subset yield did not differ between patients and healthy donors. Regulatory and stem cell-like memory subsets were obtained from only 8 patients and about 8 healthy donors, while naive and central memory subsets were obtained from all 30 or so donors. In the study, recently diagnosed type 1 diabetes patients and matched healthy donors were compared on the TCRB repertoires of their sorted circulating CD4+ T cell subsets. Across all samples, roughly 110,000,000 sorted cells were examined, and cell number per subset correlated strongly with RNA yield.

Each donor gave one peripheral blood draw, roughly 110 mL on average, collected into heparinised tubes. Naive, central memory, regulatory and stem cell-like memory CD4+ T cells were sorted on a BD FACSAria II using a panel including CD45RO, CCR7, CD25, CD127, CD95 and CD27. A purity above 95% was achieved for all sorted populations. Right away, PBMCs were isolated by Lymphoprep density gradient centrifugation and were stained directly, with no culture step. To minimize batch effects, samples were stained and sorted in pairs, one healthy donor with one patient per experiment. The CDR3 runs 11 amino acids, cysteine and phenylalanine included. Just CDR3 DNA is preserved here, 33 bases in frame from base 1. Trimming at the junction amounts to 6 bases on V and 4 bases on J, and the germline ends lie 7 bases apart. Reading the germline V gene gives CDR1 SQVTM and CDR2 ANQGSEA. The entire isolated RNA was reverse transcribed using the High Capacity cDNA Reverse Transcription Kit, and thus expressed TCRB transcripts were sequenced. Deep immunoSEQ sequencing was performed on naive, central memory and regulatory T cell samples, with an average of roughly 3.5 million total reads per sample. Sorted cells were lysed in RLT buffer and RNA was extracted with DNase-treated RNeasy Micro or Mini kits, depending on cell number. To prevent cross-contamination, every cell subset was processed on its own, while patient and healthy donor samples were processed together. TCRB sequences were amplified from cDNA with the immunoSEQ multiplex PCR, producing 87-bp fragments spanning the CDR3 region. The amplicons were sequenced using the Illumina HiSeq platform. The source study handled its data this way. PCR bias was computationally corrected using synthetic template baselines, reads within Hamming distance 2 were collapsed, and singletons that could not be merged were discarded. Reads were aligned against IMGT to assign V, D and J genes, CDR3 length and insertions or deletions at six rearrangement sites. Within each subset, clonotype counts were normalized to sorted cell number, and only after that were true diversity and Gini coefficients computed with the tcR R package. The overlap coefficient, calculated on TCRB nucleotide sequences, was used to measure repertoire sharing. Out-of-frame TCRB sequences from naive cells were analyzed to stand in for the pre-selection repertoire. As stored in TCRdb, this immuneACCESS dataset retains in-frame rearrangements with V and J assigned. A fraction of the clones does not appear; measured against another copy, unresolved V genes explain less than half of the discrepancy, and the remainder lacks a known reason. That table is the source of V, J and clone size, and D and trimming were worked out from the DNA. The sample contains about 650,000 clones, roughly an eighth of them found a single time. The biggest ten clones account for more than 0.09% of the sample.

Study-wide conclusions, independent of this receptor: At VDJ recombination sites, type 1 diabetes patients had fewer insertions and more deleted nucleotides, which implies abnormalities in thymic rearrangement. The naive, central memory and regulatory TCRB repertoires appeared to resemble one another more closely among patients than among healthy donors. Because cDNA was sequenced instead of genomic DNA, highly expressing activated cells could be over-represented, though the groups showed no difference in activation or CD3 levels. A moderate but significant shortening of TCRB CDR3 length was observed in type 1 diabetes patients in all four CD4+ subsets. Because the HLA sub-analyses included only small numbers of individuals, any influence of HLA type on TCRB rearrangement was left unresolved. Shorter templates might be favored by PCR, yet because patient and control samples were amplified and corrected together, any such skew would affect both groups equally.

The specimen sequenced was naive CD4+ T cells from blood. The cell subset or site label on this specimen signifies: true naive CD4+ T cells. The sequence joins TRBV29-1 to TRBJ2-1; matching of 5 bases hints at TRBD1 as the D gene. This TCR was recovered from a man aged 30 to 45 with type 1 diabetes. The nucleotide sequence is TGCAGCGTCGCAGGGTACAATGAGCAGTTCTTC. Its amino acids are CSVAGYNEQFF.